A selection of T cell receptor beta chains follows, all from one sample in a study of T cells after yellow fever vaccination. TCRdb passed the 5' RACE reads through MiXCR, listing each CDR3 protein once. The sample records 250,000 or so distinct CDR3 sequences, about 3.9% being singletons. The sequencing here drew on PBMCs, taken 15 days after the yellow fever booster vaccination. These receptor sequences come from a man aged 18-30 years who received the YFV17D yellow fever vaccine. Both conserved end residues are part of each CDR3. D genes are given only for firm matches. Size is stated for part of the rows, as once, few or many counts, or as a class when the clone is expanded.

J gene: TRBJ1-1; V gene: TRBV5-1; clone size: many; D gene: -; CDR3 protein: CASSLVGSGTEAFF; CDR3 DNA: TGCGCCAGCAGCTTGGTAGGGTCCGGCACTGAAGCTTTCTTT
J gene: TRBJ1-2; V gene: TRBV27; clone size: many; D gene: TRBD1; CDR3 protein: CASSLSPGGGQGYTF; CDR3 DNA: TGTGCCAGCAGTTTATCTCCGGGAGGGGGCCAGGGCTACACCTTC
J gene: TRBJ1-5; V gene: TRBV24-1; clone size: many; D gene: -; CDR3 protein: CATSDSSPNQPQHF; CDR3 DNA: TGTGCCACCAGTGATAGCAGTCCCAATCAGCCCCAGCATTTT
J gene: TRBJ2-6; V gene: TRBV5-6; clone size: many; D gene: -; CDR3 protein: CASSLAYGFGANVLTF; CDR3 DNA: TGTGCCAGCAGCTTGGCCTACGGGTTTGGGGCCAACGTCCTGACTTTC
J gene: TRBJ2-4; V gene: TRBV6-5; clone size: many; D gene: TRBD2; CDR3 protein: CASSFLAGGAKNIQYF; CDR3 DNA: TGTGCCAGCAGTTTTCTAGCGGGGGGTGCCAAAAACATTCAGTACTTC
J gene: TRBJ2-1; V gene: TRBV6-2/TRBV6-3; clone size: many; D gene: TRBD1; CDR3 protein: CASSPFGQGQDEQFF; CDR3 DNA: TGTGCCAGCAGTCCCTTTGGACAGGGGCAGGATGAGCAGTTCTTC
J gene: TRBJ2-2; V gene: TRBV30; clone size: many; D gene: -; CDR3 protein: CAWSVGGETGELFF; CDR3 DNA: TGTGCCTGGAGTGTCGGGGGTGAGACCGGGGAGCTGTTTTTT
J gene: TRBJ1-2; V gene: TRBV20-1; clone size: many; D gene: -; CDR3 protein: CSARDSAAPTNYGYTF; CDR3 DNA: TGCAGTGCTAGAGATTCGGCAGCTCCTACTAACTATGGCTACACCTTC
J gene: TRBJ2-1; V gene: TRBV29-1; clone size: few; D gene: -; CDR3 protein: CSVGVVRDEQFF; CDR3 DNA: TGCAGCGTTGGGGTGGTGCGCGATGAGCAGTTCTTC
J gene: TRBJ2-6; V gene: TRBV7-3; clone size: few; D gene: TRBD1; CDR3 protein: CASARTGESSGANVLTF; CDR3 DNA: TGTGCCAGCGCGAGGACAGGGGAGTCCTCTGGGGCCAACGTCCTGACTTTC
J gene: TRBJ2-5; V gene: TRBV28; clone size: many; D gene: TRBD1; CDR3 protein: CASSFAPGQPVQETQYF; CDR3 DNA: TGTGCCAGCAGTTTCGCCCCGGGACAGCCGGTACAAGAGACCCAGTACTTC
J gene: TRBJ2-3; V gene: TRBV29-1; clone size: many; D gene: TRBD2; CDR3 protein: CSVEDPGASGNRVTDTQYF; CDR3 DNA: TGCAGCGTTGAAGACCCCGGGGCTAGCGGAAATAGAGTCACAGATACGCAGTATTTT
J gene: TRBJ2-1; V gene: TRBV12-3/TRBV12-4; clone size: few; D gene: -; CDR3 protein: CASSLSGGSSYNEQFF; CDR3 DNA: TGTGCCAGCAGTTTATCCGGGGGAAGCTCCTACAATGAGCAGTTCTTC
J gene: TRBJ2-3; V gene: TRBV7-9; clone size: many; D gene: -; CDR3 protein: CASSRRWGIGDTQYF; CDR3 DNA: TGTGCCAGCAGCCGGAGGTGGGGAATCGGAGATACGCAGTATTTT
J gene: TRBJ1-1; V gene: TRBV12-3/TRBV12-4; clone size: -; D gene: TRBD1; CDR3 protein: CASGGQGDWTEAFF; CDR3 DNA: TGTGCCAGCGGGGGACAGGGGGATTGGACTGAAGCTTTCTTT
J gene: TRBJ1-2; V gene: TRBV7-9; clone size: many; D gene: -; CDR3 protein: CASSLGVGNYGYTF; CDR3 DNA: TGTGCCAGCAGCTTAGGAGTGGGGAACTATGGCTACACCTTC
J gene: TRBJ2-5; V gene: TRBV7-2; clone size: many; D gene: TRBD2; CDR3 protein: CASTMNSGGETQYF; CDR3 DNA: TGTGCCAGCACCATGAATAGCGGGGGGGAGACCCAGTACTTC
J gene: TRBJ1-1; V gene: TRBV5-1; clone size: many; D gene: -; CDR3 protein: CASSLGGWSMNTEAFF; CDR3 DNA: TGCGCCAGCAGCTTGGGGGGCTGGTCCATGAACACTGAAGCTTTCTTT
J gene: TRBJ2-1; V gene: TRBV5-1; clone size: many; D gene: TRBD1; CDR3 protein: CASSSTGVEGNEQFF; CDR3 DNA: TGCGCCAGCAGCTCGACAGGGGTTGAGGGCAATGAGCAGTTCTTC
J gene: TRBJ1-1; V gene: TRBV5-1; clone size: many; D gene: -; CDR3 protein: CASSDPQGNTEAFF; CDR3 DNA: TGCGCCAGCAGTGATCCCCAGGGGAACACTGAAGCTTTCTTT
J gene: TRBJ2-2; V gene: TRBV5-1; clone size: many; D gene: -; CDR3 protein: CASRPGTSNTGELFF; CDR3 DNA: TGCGCCAGCAGACCCGGGACATCGAACACCGGGGAGCTGTTTTTT
J gene: TRBJ1-3; V gene: TRBV7-9; clone size: few; D gene: -; CDR3 protein: CASSLGSAGRSGNTIYF; CDR3 DNA: TGTGCCAGCAGCTTAGGGTCGGCAGGCCGCTCTGGAAACACCATATATTTT
J gene: TRBJ1-1; V gene: TRBV5-1; clone size: many; D gene: TRBD1; CDR3 protein: CASSLGNSGQGGSEAFF; CDR3 DNA: TGCGCCAGCAGCTTGGGCAATTCGGGACAGGGAGGATCTGAAGCTTTCTTT
J gene: TRBJ2-7; V gene: TRBV10-3; clone size: many; D gene: TRBD2; CDR3 protein: CAMAQRGYEQYF; CDR3 DNA: TGTGCCATGGCGCAGCGGGGCTACGAGCAGTACTTC
J gene: TRBJ1-6; V gene: TRBV27; clone size: many; D gene: -; CDR3 protein: CASSPLDGGPLHF; CDR3 DNA: TGTGCCAGCAGTCCCCTGGACGGAGGACCCCTCCACTTT
J gene: TRBJ1-2; V gene: TRBV20-1; clone size: many; D gene: -; CDR3 protein: CSARVGGEAGYGYTF; CDR3 DNA: TGCAGTGCTAGAGTTGGGGGGGAAGCGGGCTATGGCTACACCTTC
J gene: TRBJ2-1; V gene: TRBV7-9; clone size: many; D gene: -; CDR3 protein: CASSRSQGYNEQFF; CDR3 DNA: TGTGCCAGCAGCCGCTCTCAGGGATACAATGAGCAGTTCTTC
J gene: TRBJ1-2; V gene: TRBV5-1; clone size: -; D gene: TRBD1; CDR3 protein: CASSLGTGIIYGYTF; CDR3 DNA: TGCGCCAGCAGCTTGGGGACAGGGATCATCTATGGCTACACCTTC
J gene: TRBJ1-2; V gene: TRBV7-9; clone size: many; D gene: -; CDR3 protein: CASSQPSYGYTF; CDR3 DNA: TGTGCCAGCAGCCAGCCCAGCTATGGCTACACCTTC
J gene: TRBJ2-2; V gene: TRBV11-1; clone size: few; D gene: TRBD2; CDR3 protein: CASSTSGGNTGELFF; CDR3 DNA: TGTGCCAGCAGTACTAGCGGGGGGAACACCGGGGAGCTGTTTTTT
J gene: TRBJ2-1; V gene: TRBV6-1; clone size: many; D gene: -; CDR3 protein: CASSGGGGGYNEQFF; CDR3 DNA: TGTGCCAGCTCCGGCGGGGGCGGGGGTTACAATGAGCAGTTCTTC
J gene: TRBJ2-3; V gene: TRBV11-3; clone size: many; D gene: -; CDR3 protein: CASSARESPDTQYF; CDR3 DNA: TGTGCCAGCAGCGCCCGGGAGTCCCCAGATACGCAGTATTTT
J gene: TRBJ2-2; V gene: TRBV12-3/TRBV12-4; clone size: few; D gene: TRBD1; CDR3 protein: CASTRTGTRTGELFF; CDR3 DNA: TGTGCCAGCACCCGGACAGGGACTCGCACCGGGGAGCTGTTTTTT
J gene: TRBJ2-7; V gene: TRBV7-2; clone size: many; D gene: -; CDR3 protein: CASSLSRGNYEQYF; CDR3 DNA: TGTGCCAGCAGCTTATCCAGGGGCAACTACGAGCAGTACTTC
J gene: TRBJ1-2; V gene: TRBV5-1; clone size: many; D gene: -; CDR3 protein: CASSLEQGELYGYTF; CDR3 DNA: TGCGCCAGCAGCTTGGAACAGGGAGAACTCTATGGCTACACCTTC
J gene: TRBJ2-7; V gene: TRBV7-9; clone size: many; D gene: TRBD1; CDR3 protein: CASSRDSTYEQYF; CDR3 DNA: TGTGCCAGCAGCCGGGACAGCACCTACGAGCAGTACTTC